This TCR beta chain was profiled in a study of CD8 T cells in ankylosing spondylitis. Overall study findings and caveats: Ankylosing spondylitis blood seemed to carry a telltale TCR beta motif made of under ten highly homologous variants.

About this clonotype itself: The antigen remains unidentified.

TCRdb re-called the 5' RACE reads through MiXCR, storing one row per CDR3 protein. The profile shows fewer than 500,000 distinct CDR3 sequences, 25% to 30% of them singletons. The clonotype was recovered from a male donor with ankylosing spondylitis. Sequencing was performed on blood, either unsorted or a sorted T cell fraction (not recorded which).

The CDR3 loop is CSARDAAIQETQYF. DNA of the CDR3: TGCAGTGCTAGAGATGCGGCTATTCAAGAGACCCAGTACTTC. The J gene is TRBJ2-5, the V gene TRBV20-1; the D is unclear. Trimming took off 0 bases at V and 2 bases at J, with 10 bases between the two ends. CDR1 DFQATT and CDR2 SNEGSKA come from the germline V gene (reference sequence). The CDR3 contains 14 residues.